A single sample is the source of the 30 T cell receptor beta chains below, sequenced in a study of T cell repertoires in cytomegalovirus infection. Which antigens these TCRs recognize remains unknown. MiXCR, applied by TCRdb to the reads, yields one record per CDR3 protein. This sample has around 120,000 distinct CDR3 sequences; around 25% occur once, and the top ten carry 34%. Sequenced input: PBMCs, sequenced either directly or after in vitro stimulation (not recorded which). These receptors were taken from a human donor in good health (CMV status not recorded). Some clones in this sample may be carry-over from other donors' samples.

This sequence joins TRBV9 and TRBJ2-1, with D unresolved. Trimming stripped 1 base from V and 8 bases from J, with 10 bases between. This CDR3 has 13 amino acids. Germline CDR1 is SGDLS and CDR2 is YYNGEE. The CDR3 loop reads CASSVSDFHEQFF. CDR3 DNA: TGTGCCAGCAGCGTAAGTGACTTCCATGAGCAGTTCTTC. The complete variable domain, with remaining parts taken from reference TRBV9 and TRBJ2-1, reads DSGVTQTPKHLITATGQRVTLRCSPRSGDLSVYWYQQSLDQGLQFLIQYYNGEERAKGNILERFSAQQFPDLHSELNLSSLELGDSALYFCASSVSDFHEQFFGPGTRLTVL.

The rearrangement uses TRBV6-1 and TRBJ2-2, with TRBD2 matching 7 bases. Per the germline V gene, CDR1 is MNHNS and CDR2 is SASEGT. V lost 7 bases, J lost 0 bases, and 5 bases stayed unmatched. CDR3 length equals 15 residues. CDR3 protein: CASTLAGTNTGELFF. CDR3 coding DNA: TGTGCCAGCACTTTAGCGGGTACGAACACCGGGGAGCTGTTTTTT.

This rearrangement joins TRBV7-2 to TRBJ2-1, with unresolved D. Germline CDR1 SGHTA, CDR2 FQGNSA. Trimming removed 3 bases from V and 4 bases from J, with 13 bases in between. The CDR3 is 15 residues long. CDR3 nucleotides: TGTGCCAGCAGCTTCAGCGACGGGCCGTACAATGAGCAGTTCTTC. Amino acid sequence: CASSFSDGPYNEQFF. Looking up the rest from reference TRBV7-2 and TRBJ2-1 gives the full variable domain: GAGVSQSPSNKVTEKGKDVELRCDPISGHTALYWYRQSLGQGLEFLIYFQGNSAPDKSGLPSDRFSAERTGGSVSTLTIQRTQQEDSAVYLCASSFSDGPYNEQFFGPGTRLTVL.

This clonotype has a count of ten or more. The rearrangement links TRBV7-2 to TRBJ2-5; D gene ambiguous. The germline gives CDR1 SGHTA, CDR2 FQGNSA. Trimming stripped 7 bases from V and 2 bases from J, with 14 bases between. The CDR3 is 14 amino acids. The CDR3, as DNA: TGTGCCAGCACGAACCCCGGGTTGCAAGAGACCCAGTACTTC. Translation gives CASTNPGLQETQYF.

The genes are TRBV12-5 and TRBJ2-1; D not resolved. CDR1 and CDR2 from the germline V gene are LGHNT and FRNRAP. The ends were cut back, 5 bases at V and 9 bases at J, with 8 bases in the middle. The CDR3 runs to 11 residues. The CDR3 spells CASGQPGEQFF. In DNA, the CDR3 is TGTGCTAGTGGTCAGCCGGGTGAGCAGTTCTTC.

This clonotype came up a few times. The chain joins TRBV15 to TRBJ2-2; D may match TRBD1 or TRBD2 (5 bases each). The CDR3 length is 12 residues. V was shortened by 10 bases and J by 6 bases, with 12 bases between the two germline ends. Per germline, CDR1 LNHNV and CDR2 YYDKDF (reference sequence). Here the CDR3 reads CASRGQPGELFF. For the CDR3, the DNA is TGTGCCAGCCGGGGCCAACCCGGGGAGCTGTTTTTT.

Turning to this clonotype: Because the CDR3 is missing its conserved closing phenylalanine or tryptophan, this is likely a read error. The chain links TRBV4-1 to TRBJ2-1; TRBD2 agrees at 11 bases. This CDR3 spans 15 amino acids. The V gene end was trimmed by 1 base and the J gene end by 8 bases; junction bases not matched to a gene: 4. Germline values: CDR1 MGHRA, CDR2 YSYEKL. The CDR3 sequence is CASSQATSGSYEQFS. CDR3 nucleotides: TGCGCCAGCAGCCAAGCCACTAGCGGGAGTTATGAGCAGTTCTCC.

This clonotype was recorded at least ten times. The genes are TRBV5-5 and TRBJ1-2; D gene unclear. Trimming took off 1 base at V and 1 base at J, with 11 bases between the two ends. CDR1 and CDR2 (germline): SGHKS, YYEKEE (reference sequence). The CDR3 length is 15 residues. The CDR3 region has the DNA TGTGCCAGCAGCTTGAGAGGCGGCCGTAACTATGGCTACACCTTC. Amino acid sequence: CASSLRGGRNYGYTF.

V usage is TRBV6-2 or TRBV6-3 and J usage is TRBJ2-7, with 8 bases aligning to TRBD1. The CDR3 contains 13 residues. The J segment lost 5 bases and the V segment lost 8 bases, leaving 8 bases of the junction unmatched. Looked up from germline, CDR1 is MNHEY and CDR2 is SVGEGT. CDR3 residues: CASSRTGSNEQYF. CDR3 bases: TGTGCCAGCTCGCGGACAGGGAGCAACGAGCAGTACTTC.

This chain joins TRBV4-1 and TRBJ2-7, with no clear D. V was shortened by 4 bases and J by 0 bases, with 7 bases between the two germline ends. Germline CDR1 is MGHRA and CDR2 is YSYEKL. The CDR3 totals 13 residues. The CDR3: CASSLPSSYEQYF. CDR3 bases: TGCGCCAGCAGCCTCCCTAGCTCCTACGAGCAGTACTTC.

This clonotype showed up just a few times. V usage is TRBV5-5 and J usage is TRBJ2-7, with D perhaps assigned TRBD1 or TRBD2 (5 bases each). The CDR3 covers 15 residues. Trimming pared 0 bases from V and 3 bases from J, leaving 13 bases between. The V gene's germline CDR1 is SGHKS and CDR2 YYEKEE (reference sequence). The CDR3 loop reads CASSLVGTRFYEQYV. CDR3 DNA: TGTGCCAGCAGCTTGGTTGGGACGCGGTTCTACGAGCAGTACGTC.

This rearrangement joins TRBV15 to TRBJ2-1; 10 positions match TRBD2. V shed 3 bases and J 9 bases; nucleotides not matched to a gene: 17. This CDR3 contains 18 residues. Germline CDR1 is LNHNV and CDR2 is YYDKDF (reference sequence). CDR3 DNA: TGTGCCACCAGCAGTGCCCCGGGGAGCGGGAGGGCCGACGGTGAGCAGTTCTTC. Its translation: CATSSAPGSGRADGEQFF.

This clonotype was seen only a few times. The chain recombines TRBV24-1 with TRBJ2-3; 13 bases line up with TRBD2. Per germline, CDR1 KGHDR and CDR2 SFDVKD. The V gene end was trimmed by 4 bases and the J gene end by 6 bases; junction bases not matched to a gene: 9. This CDR3 comprises 17 residues. This CDR3 reads CATSEPSGLAGSDTQYF. The DNA for the CDR3 is TGTGCCACCAGTGAACCCTCGGGACTAGCGGGATCGGATACGCAGTATTTT.

In its sample, this clonotype was seen many times. This chain joins TRBV20-1 and TRBJ1-3; no clear D gene. The V end lost 5 bases, the J end lost 3 bases, and 11 bases lay between the germline ends. The CDR3 is made up of 13 amino acids. CDR1 DFQATT and CDR2 SNEGSKA come from the germline V gene (reference sequence). The CDR3 reads CSAARTVGNTIYF. The CDR3 nucleotides read TGCAGTGCTGCCCGGACGGTTGGAAACACCATATATTTT.

V gene TRBV29-1 combines with J gene TRBJ2-1; TRBD2 agrees at 8 bases. This CDR3 region has 12 residues. Germline CDR1 SQVTM, CDR2 ANQGSEA. The junction had 3 bases not matched to a gene; V was cut back by 4 bases and J by 7 bases. The CDR3 DNA reads as TGCAGCGTTGTGCGGGAGGTGAATGAGCAGTTCTTC. It specifies CSVVREVNEQFF.

The table lists this clonotype with many counts. The chain carries TRBV6-2 or TRBV6-3 and TRBJ2-1; D remains unclear. Per the germline V gene, CDR1 is MNHEY and CDR2 is SVGEGT. The CDR3 has 16 amino acids. Trimming stripped 3 bases from V and 2 bases from J, with 14 bases between. DNA of the CDR3: TGTGCCAGCAGTTATGACTCCGCCAACCCCTACAATGAGCAGTTCTTC. This sequence encodes CASSYDSANPYNEQFF.

This clonotype has more than one count but fewer than ten. The genes are TRBV7-2 and TRBJ1-3, with D maybe TRBD1 (5 bases). V lost 5 bases and J 0 bases, leaving 20 bases between the germline ends. Germline V gives CDR1 SGHTA, CDR2 FQGNSA. This CDR3 is 18 amino acids long. Here the CDR3 reads CASSAKIRALDSGNTIYF. The CDR3 DNA sequence: TGTGCCAGCAGCGCCAAGATCAGGGCCCTGGACTCTGGAAACACCATATATTTT.

V gene TRBV4-1 combines with J gene TRBJ2-7, with TRBD2 matching over 12 bases. V lost 2 bases and J lost 2; bases outside the gene matches: 1. Germline V lookup: CDR1 MGHRA, CDR2 YSYEKL. CDR3 length: 15 amino acids. CDR3 region: CASSQLAGGPYEQYV. The CDR3 DNA reads as TGCGCCAGCAGCCAACTAGCGGGAGGGCCCTACGAGCAGTACGTC.

Ten or more counts support this clonotype. This chain joins TRBV7-2 and TRBJ1-5; tentatively, D is TRBD1 (5 bases). Germline V gives CDR1 SGHTA, CDR2 FQGNSA. This CDR3 has 14 residues. The ends were cut back, 3 bases at V and 3 bases at J, with 9 bases in the middle. CDR3 sequence: CASSLGLNNQPQHF. The CDR3 DNA reads as TGTGCCAGCAGCTTGGGACTCAACAATCAGCCCCAGCATTTT.

The table lists this clonotype with many counts. The chain joins TRBV7-2 to TRBJ1-6, with no clear D. CDR3 length: 14 residues. Germline CDR1 is SGHTA and CDR2 is FQGNSA. V was pared by 5 bases and J by 10 bases, with 15 bases between. The CDR3 here is CASSRGLTDSPLHF. Written as DNA, the CDR3 is TGTGCCAGCAGCCGCGGCCTGACCGACTCACCCCTCCACTTT.

This clonotype was observed at least ten times. The chain recombines TRBV7-2 with TRBJ2-3; unclear D gene. Germline V gene sequence: CDR1 SGHTA, CDR2 FQGNSA. V was trimmed by 1 base and J by 2 bases, leaving 7 bases between them. This CDR3 is 14 amino acids long. The CDR3 DNA follows: TGTGCCAGCAGCTTAGGGGAAGCCACAGATACGCAGTATTTT. It specifies CASSLGEATDTQYF. Combining the CDR3 with reference TRBV7-2 and TRBJ2-3 gives the whole variable domain GAGVSQSPSNKVTEKGKDVELRCDPISGHTALYWYRQSLGQGLEFLIYFQGNSAPDKSGLPSDRFSAERTGGSVSTLTIQRTQQEDSAVYLCASSLGEATDTQYFGPGTRLTVL.

Details on this clonotype: A much larger clone differs by one base, so this may be a read error. This chain links TRBV19 with TRBJ1-5; perhaps TRBD2 as D (6 bases). The last part of the DNA fits TRBJ2-3 better; the J call may be wrong. Per the germline V gene, CDR1 is LNHDA and CDR2 is SQIVND (reference sequence). CDR3 length: 15 amino acids. The CDR3 protein is CASSTGLYSNQPQYF. CDR3 bases: TGTGCCAGTAGTACGGGACTGTATAGCAATCAGCCCCAGTATTTT.

The rearrangement joins TRBV12-3 or TRBV12-4 to TRBJ1-4; D is unclear. The CDR3 runs 14 residues. With 5 bases removed from V and 2 bases from J, the gap between germline ends came to 9 bases. The CDR3 sequence: CASSRSDTNEKLFF. Here the CDR3 DNA reads TGTGCCAGCAGTCGTAGTGATACTAATGAAAAACTGTTTTTT.

CDR3 coding DNA: TGTGCCAGCAGTTTTCAGGGTCAGCCCCAGCATTTT. Protein: CASSFQGQPQHF. The rearrangement joins TRBV28 to TRBJ1-5; perhaps TRBD1 as D (5 bases). Between the trimmed V and J ends, which lost 3 bases and 6 bases, there was a span of 6 bases. The CDR3 runs to 12 residues. Germline V gene sequence: CDR1 MDHEN, CDR2 SYDVKM. Filled out from reference TRBV28 and TRBJ1-5, the complete variable domain reads DVKVTQSSRYLVKRTGEKVFLECVQDMDHENMFWYRQDPGLGLRLIYFSYDVKMKEKGDIPEGYSVSREKKERFSLILESASTNQTSMYLCASSFQGQPQHFGDGTRLSIL.

This clonotype appeared many times. This chain connects TRBV6-5 to TRBJ2-7, with D possibly TRBD2 on 5 matching bases. V shed 2 bases and J shed 0 bases, with 8 bases lying between them. The germline V gene has CDR1 MNHEY and CDR2 SVGAGI. This CDR3 is built from 14 residues. DNA for the CDR3: TGTGCCAGCAGTTACACGAGGGTCTCCTACGAGCAGTACTTC. Translation: CASSYTRVSYEQYF.

This chain uses TRBV6-8 with TRBJ2-3; D not resolved. Trimming pared 0 bases from V and 2 bases from J, leaving 12 bases between. The length of the CDR3 is 16 residues. In germline, CDR1 is MNHGY, CDR2 SAAAGT. CDR3 coding DNA: TGTGCCAGCAGTTACTCGAGTGGGTCTATCACAGATACGCAGTATTTT. This gives the protein CASSYSSGSITDTQYF.

This rearrangement joins TRBV2 to TRBJ2-3; D might be TRBD2 (5 bases). CDR1 is SNHLY, CDR2 FYNNEI, per germline. V was pared by 3 bases and J by 2 bases, with 15 bases between. This CDR3 is built from 16 residues. The CDR3 DNA reads TGTGCCAGCAGTGAGCGGGCAACGGGTGACACAGATACGCAGTATTTT. Translating gives CASSERATGDTDTQYF.

Many counts were recorded for this clonotype. This chain joins TRBV7-2 and TRBJ1-2; 10 bases are shared with TRBD1. The V gene's germline CDR1 is SGHTA and CDR2 FQGNSA. Unmatched junction bases numbered 8, after V lost 6 bases and J lost 1 base. The CDR3 runs to 16 residues. The CDR3 bases are TGTGCCAGCAGGCCCGGCGGACAGGGGGTTAACTATGGCTACACCTTC. Translating it yields CASRPGGQGVNYGYTF.

J is TRBJ2-1 and V is TRBV20-1; 12 bases match TRBD2. The CDR3 runs 16 residues. CDR1 and CDR2 from the germline V gene are DFQATT and SNEGSKA (reference sequence). V lost 1 base to trimming and J lost 0 bases; unmatched junction nucleotides: 1. The CDR3 protein is CSARVTSGSSYNEQFF. The CDR3, as DNA: TGCAGTGCTAGAGTGACTAGCGGGAGCTCCTACAATGAGCAGTTCTTC.

This clonotype was counted only a few times. The CDR3 coding sequence is TGTGCCAGCAGCTCGTGGACAGGGAAAACTGAAGCTTTCTTT. Its protein product is CASSSWTGKTEAFF. The chain recombines TRBV14 with TRBJ1-1, with 8 bases aligning to TRBD1. V trimming: 5 bases; J trimming: 5 bases; junction bases outside the gene matches: 7. This CDR3 comprises 14 residues. Germline lookup yields CDR1 SGHDN and CDR2 FVKESK.